A single sample gave rise to the 27 T cell receptor beta chains below, sequenced in a study of vaccination and CD4 T cells after COVID-19. The treatment is: roughly ten-day PBMC culture with coronavirus spike peptide pools or control peptides (ViraFEST assay). No antigen has been identified for these receptors. Sequenced with the Oncomine TCR Beta short-read assay was DNA taken from cultured CD4+ T cells. TCRdb fed the PCR reads into MiXCR, producing one record per CDR3 protein. The table records about 7,800 distinct CDR3 sequences, approximately 65% of them present only once. Sequences were obtained from CD4+ T cells from blood, cultured in vitro. The receptor source for this set is a human donor who had recovered from COVID-19.

CDR3 sequence: CASSFHPGQGGYEQYF. As DNA, the CDR3 is TGTGCCAGCAGCTTTCACCCGGGACAGGGGGGCTACGAGCAGTACTTC. This chain links TRBV7-2 with TRBJ2-7; the match to TRBD1 covers 11 bases. CDR3 length: 16 amino acids. CDR1 is SGHTA, CDR2 FQGNSA, per germline. The junction had 7 bases not matched to a gene; V was cut back by 3 bases and J by 3 bases.

A few counts support this clonotype. This sequence joins TRBV4-1 and TRBJ1-5; D unresolved. Germline V gene data show CDR1 as MGHRA and CDR2 as YSYEKL. The CDR3 length is 13 residues. Trimming took off 0 bases at V and 6 bases at J, with 6 bases between the two ends. The CDR3 spells CASSQEEGQPQHF. The CDR3 DNA is TGCGCCAGCAGCCAAGAGGAAGGTCAGCCCCAGCATTTT.

This clonotype was observed a few times. The chain has TRBV24-1 and TRBJ2-2, with D unclear. CDR1 is KGHDR and CDR2 is SFDVKD in the germline V gene. The germline V and J ends were trimmed by 2 bases and 1 base, with 10 bases remaining between them. This CDR3 has 16 residues. CDR3 protein: CATSDYGRRNTGELFF. CDR3 nucleotide sequence: TGTGCCACCAGTGATTATGGCAGGCGGAACACCGGGGAGCTGTTTTTT.

As regards this clonotype: The germline gene is not matched at one end of the junction; a read error may be the cause. J is TRBJ2-3 and V is TRBV7-6; D is possibly TRBD2 (6 bases). Germline V gene data show CDR1 as SGHVS and CDR2 as FNYEAQ. The CDR3 totals 13 residues. CDR3 region: CASSLNQEGTQYF. CDR3 bases: TGTGCTAGCAGCTTAAATCAGGAGGGTACGCAGTATTTT.

The chain employs TRBV20-1 and TRBJ1-6; the D is unclear. The germline V gene encodes CDR1 DFQATT and CDR2 SNEGSKA (reference sequence). V was trimmed by 1 base and J by 7 bases, leaving 17 bases between them. This CDR3 region has 16 residues. CDR3 bases: TGCAGTGCTAGAGTTGGGCGCCCCACGGGGAATTCACCCCTCCACTTT. This sequence encodes CSARVGRPTGNSPLHF.

The rearrangement links TRBV30 to TRBJ2-2; D not resolved. Germline V gene data show CDR1 as GTSNPN and CDR2 as SVGIG (reference sequence). V was pared by 3 bases and J by 7 bases, with 6 bases between. The length of the CDR3 is 11 residues. DNA for the CDR3: TGTGCCTGGAGCTGGGGCGGGGAGCTGTTTTTT. Amino acids: CAWSWGGELFF.

This clonotype was observed a handful of times. The chain combines TRBV12-3 or TRBV12-4 with TRBJ2-7; a possible D gene is TRBD1 (6 bases). This CDR3 region has 16 residues. Trimming cost V 5 bases and J 1 base, with 18 bases left between them. CDR3 coding DNA: TGTGCCAGCAGTCCGGGGACAAAGGGGCGTTCCTACGAGCAGTACTTC. This sequence encodes CASSPGTKGRSYEQYF.

This clonotype was counted a single time. This chain connects TRBV4-3 to TRBJ2-4, with D possibly being TRBD2 (5 bases). V lost 1 base and J 0 bases, leaving 13 bases between the germline ends. The germline V gene encodes CDR1 LGHNA and CDR2 YSLEER. The CDR3 is 17 amino acids. CDR3 amino acids: CASSQGGSSGAKNIQYF. CDR3 sequence (DNA): TGCGCCAGCAGCCAAGGTGGGTCGAGCGGAGCCAAAAACATTCAGTACTTC.

The chain recombines TRBV6-2 or TRBV6-3 with TRBJ2-7; 10 nucleotides match TRBD1. The CDR3 is made up of 16 amino acids. Per germline, CDR1 MNHEY and CDR2 SVGEGT. V lost 3 bases, J lost 1 base, and 6 bases stayed unmatched. CDR3 in amino acids: CASSYLGQGLSYEQYF. The CDR3 bases are TGTGCCAGCAGTTATTTGGGACAGGGGCTTTCCTACGAGCAGTACTTC.

The chain is built from TRBV20-1 and TRBJ1-4; 11 nucleotides line up with TRBD1. V was clipped by 3 bases and J by 7 bases; unmatched bases: 4. Germline V gene lookup returns CDR1 DFQATT and CDR2 SNEGSKA (reference sequence). This CDR3 has 14 amino acids. The CDR3 DNA sequence: TGCAGTGCTAGGAGGACAGGGGGCAGTGAAAAACTGTTTTTT. This codes for CSARRTGGSEKLFF.

CDR3 sequence reads: CASSLGWERGGSDTQYF. The DNA of the CDR3 is TGTGCCAGCAGCCTGGGGTGGGAGCGGGGGGGCTCAGATACGCAGTATTTT. The rearrangement uses TRBV11-2 and TRBJ2-3, with 10 positions matching TRBD2. The CDR3 contains 17 residues. CDR1 SGHAT and CDR2 FQNNGV come from the germline V gene. The ends lost 5 bases at V and 4 bases at J; junction bases unmatched: 12.

The genes are TRBV7-2 and TRBJ2-7; D possibly uses TRBD1 or TRBD2 (5 bases each). The CDR3 runs to 16 residues. Trimming removed 1 base at V and 3 bases at J, with 16 bases between. The germline gives CDR1 SGHTA, CDR2 FQGNSA. CDR3 sequence (DNA): TGTGCCAGCAGCTTAGTAGGGGCCAGCGGTGGCTACGAGCAGTACTTC. Its translation is CASSLVGASGGYEQYF.

The CDR3, as DNA: TGCAGTGCTAATAGCGGGTTCGCCGGGGAGCTGTTTTTT. Translated: CSANSGFAGELFF. The rearrangement joins TRBV20-1 to TRBJ2-2; 7 nucleotides agree with TRBD2. This CDR3 spans 13 amino acids. V trimming: 4 bases; J trimming: 6 bases; junction bases outside the gene matches: 5. CDR1 is DFQATT, CDR2 SNEGSKA, per germline (reference sequence).

J is TRBJ2-7 and V is TRBV19; the D is unclear. There are 13 residues in the CDR3. Trimming left V 6 bases short and J 0 bases short, with 9 bases between. Germline V lookup: CDR1 LNHDA, CDR2 SQIVND (reference sequence). CDR3 loop: CASSSRPSYEQYF. CDR3 bases: TGTGCCAGTAGCAGCAGGCCCTCCTACGAGCAGTACTTC.

The J gene is TRBJ2-7, the V gene TRBV5-6; TRBD2 matches 11 bases. Looked up from germline, CDR1 is SGHDT and CDR2 is YYEEEE. V was pared by 5 bases and J by 0 bases, with 25 bases of the junction left unmatched. This CDR3 is 22 amino acids long. The DNA of the CDR3 is TGTGCCAGCAGTCCTACTAGCGGGGGCCTCCCGTGGCTGTTATCCGGCTCCTACGAGCAGTACTTC. It yields the protein CASSPTSGGLPWLLSGSYEQYF.

The chain is built from TRBV28 and TRBJ1-1; 7 bases agree with TRBD1. The germline V gene encodes CDR1 MDHEN and CDR2 SYDVKM. There are 15 residues in the CDR3. V lost 8 bases and J lost 11; bases outside the gene matches: 20. The CDR3 loop reads CASSGWSGVPRGAFF. The CDR3 nucleotides are TGTGCCAGCTCGGGTTGGTCAGGGGTGCCCAGGGGGGCTTTCTTT.

The sample holds a few counts of this clonotype. J is TRBJ2-3 and V is TRBV27; the D is unclear. Germline V CDR1 and CDR2: MNHEY, SMNVEV (reference sequence). Trimming took 4 bases from V and 1 from J, leaving 6 bases between them. This CDR3 region has 13 residues. CDR3 DNA sequence: TGTGCCAGCAGTTCCCGGGGCACAGATACGCAGTATTTT. This codes for CASSSRGTDTQYF.

This clonotype has just a few counts. V is TRBV20-1 and J is TRBJ2-5, with TRBD2 as a possible D gene (6 bases). Germline assignment: CDR1 DFQATT and CDR2 SNEGSKA (reference sequence). V was cut by 0 bases and J by 2 bases, with 16 bases left in between. The length of the CDR3 is 16 residues. CDR3 in amino acids: CSARDPGTPRQETQYF. The CDR3 nucleotides read TGCAGTGCTAGAGATCCTGGGACTCCTAGGCAAGAGACCCAGTACTTC.

This chain connects TRBV7-2 to TRBJ2-5; D call uncertain. The V end lost 1 base, the J end lost 2 bases, and 8 bases lay between the germline ends. This CDR3 region has 14 residues. Per germline, CDR1 SGHTA and CDR2 FQGNSA. CDR3 loop: CASSLVAAQETQYF. CDR3 bases: TGTGCCAGCAGCTTAGTGGCAGCACAAGAGACCCAGTACTTC.

This CDR3 reads CAISEQVRDSRSYEQYF. In nucleotides, the CDR3 is TGTGCCATCAGTGAGCAGGTCAGGGATTCCAGGTCCTACGAGCAGTACTTC. The rearrangement links TRBV10-3 to TRBJ2-7; D possibly corresponds to TRBD1 (5 bases). Deletions cut 2 bases from V and 1 base from J, with 18 bases between. The CDR3 has 17 amino acids. Germline CDR1 ENHRY, CDR2 SYGVKD.

The chain employs TRBV2 and TRBJ1-2; tentatively, D is TRBD1 (5 bases). V dropped 5 bases and J dropped 8 bases, with 18 bases sitting between them. Germline V gene data show CDR1 as SNHLY and CDR2 as FYNNEI. The CDR3 has 14 residues. The CDR3 DNA reads TGTGCCAGCAGTCCCATAGTTCAGGGCGGGGGCTACACCTTC. As protein: CASSPIVQGGGYTF.

This clonotype was observed a handful of times. The gene calls are TRBV7-6 and TRBJ2-7; 8 bases match TRBD1. The germline V gene has CDR1 SGHVS and CDR2 FNYEAQ. J lost 0 bases, V lost 5 bases, and 3 bases had no gene match. This CDR3 comprises 14 residues. Here the CDR3 reads CASSPGTGSYEQYF. DNA of the CDR3: TGTGCCAGCAGCCCCGGGACAGGCTCCTACGAGCAGTACTTC. Supplemented by reference TRBV7-6 and TRBJ2-7, the full variable domain reads GAGVSQSPRYKVTKRGQDVALRCDPISGHVSLYWYRQALGQGPEFLTYFNYEAQQDKSGLPNDRFSAERPEGSISTLTIQRTEQRDSAMYRCASSPGTGSYEQYFGPGTRLTVT.

V usage is TRBV7-2 and J usage is TRBJ2-5; D gene unclear. Between the trimmed V and J ends, which lost 1 base and 2 bases, there was a span of 11 bases. Germline assignment: CDR1 SGHTA and CDR2 FQGNSA. The CDR3 spans 15 residues. CDR3 nucleotides: TGTGCCAGCAGCTTAGGGTGGGGATATCAAGAGACCCAGTACTTC. Translation gives CASSLGWGYQETQYF.

The V and J genes are TRBV12-3 or TRBV12-4 and TRBJ1-2; perhaps TRBD1 as D (6 bases). The CDR3 sequence is 12 residues long. Deletions cut 6 bases from V and 7 bases from J, with 12 bases between. CDR3 loop: CASSPGEGGYTF. The DNA for the CDR3 is TGTGCCAGCAGCCCAGGGGAAGGTGGCTACACCTTC.

This clonotype has just a few counts. V is TRBV27 and J is TRBJ1-1, with a tentative D call TRBD1 (6 bases). Germline CDR1 reads MNHEY; CDR2 reads SMNVEV (reference sequence). Between the trimmed V and J ends, which lost 5 bases and 1 base, there was a span of 11 bases. This CDR3 comprises 14 residues. The CDR3 coding sequence is TGTGCCAGCAGTCCCCGGACAGAGAACACTGAAGCTTTCTTT. Amino acids: CASSPRTENTEAFF.

In its sample, this clonotype is large. The V call is TRBV12-3 or TRBV12-4, the J call TRBJ2-5; D perhaps matches TRBD2 (5 bases). The V end lost 2 bases, the J end lost 3 bases, and 10 bases lay between the germline ends. The CDR3 has 14 residues. CDR3 in amino acids: CASSLRGREETQYF. The DNA for the CDR3 is TGTGCCAGCAGTTTACGAGGGAGAGAAGAGACCCAGTACTTC.

The rearrangement uses TRBV18 and TRBJ2-3; 9 bases are a match to TRBD2. J gave up 1 base and V 5 bases, and 4 bases lay outside the gene matches. Germline-derived CDR1 and CDR2 are KGHSH and LQKENI. This CDR3 has 15 amino acids. The CDR3 DNA reads TGTGCCAGCTCATATAGCGGGAGCGGCACAGATACGCAGTATTTT. Translation gives CASSYSGSGTDTQYF. Looking up the rest from reference TRBV18 and TRBJ2-3 gives the full variable domain: NAGVMQNPRHLVRRRGQEARLRCSPMKGHSHVYWYRQLPEEGLKFMVYLQKENIIDESGMPKERFSAEFPKEGPSILRIQQVVRGDSAAYFCASSYSGSGTDTQYFGPGTRLTVL.